A single sample gave rise to the 13 T cell receptor beta chains below, sequenced in a study of shared clonotypes between healthy human individuals. Here immunoSEQ multiplex PCR was the method, and the copy in TCRdb shows in-frame clones only, minus some. The repertoire holds fewer than 600,000 clones, with around 79% as singletons. Sequenced material: PBMCs. These receptors all stem from a woman in her forties in good health. Some clones in this sample may be carry-over from other donors' samples.

The gene calls are TRBV7-2 and TRBJ2-7; no definite D call. This CDR3 contains 15 residues. Trimming shortened V by 1 base and J by 4 bases, and 14 bases separated the two germline ends. Germline values: CDR1 SGHTA, CDR2 FQGNSA. The CDR3: CASSLEGIPTYEQYF. In nucleotides, the CDR3 is TGTGCCAGCAGCTTAGAGGGAATCCCCACGTACGAGCAGTACTTC.

The gene calls are TRBV7-2 and TRBJ1-2; TRBD1 aligns across 7 bases. V was clipped by 4 bases and J by 4 bases; unmatched bases: 6. Per germline, CDR1 SGHTA and CDR2 FQGNSA. There are 14 residues in the CDR3. CDR3 protein: CASSSGTVGYGYTF. DNA for the CDR3: TGTGCCAGCAGCTCGGGGACAGTAGGCTATGGCTACACCTTC.

Only one count was recorded for this clone. The rearrangement uses TRBV29-1 and TRBJ2-5; 8 positions agree with TRBD1. This CDR3 is built from 14 residues. Trimming took 6 bases from V and 2 from J; bases not matched to a gene: 8. The germline V gene has CDR1 SQVTM and CDR2 ANQGSEA. CDR3 in DNA: TGCAGCGTATCAGGGGGCGCGGGGCAAGAGACCCAGTACTTC. Protein product: CSVSGGAGQETQYF.

This clone was detected once. This chain connects TRBV18 to TRBJ1-2, with a weak D call TRBD1 (5 bases). This CDR3 is 14 amino acids long. Trimming left V 2 bases short and J 5 bases short, with 12 bases between. Germline V gene data show CDR1 as KGHSH and CDR2 as LQKENI. The CDR3 here is CASSPFDRDYGYTF. CDR3 DNA: TGTGCCAGCTCACCATTCGACAGAGATTATGGCTACACCTTC.

The chain carries TRBV10-2 and TRBJ2-1; 8 bases agree with TRBD2. Losses at the gene ends were 10 bases for V and 7 bases for J; bases not matched to a gene: 12. This CDR3 is built from 14 residues. Germline V gene lookup returns CDR1 WSHSY and CDR2 SAAADI. The CDR3 sequence: CATKGGSSGNEQFF. For the CDR3, the DNA is TGCGCCACCAAAGGTGGGTCTAGCGGGAATGAGCAGTTCTTC.

As to this clone: Additional DNA sequences in this sample encode the identical CDR3. The chain has TRBV6-5 and TRBJ2-2, with no clear D. Deletions cut 5 bases from V and 2 bases from J, with 3 bases between. Germline-derived CDR1 and CDR2 are MNHEY and SVGAGI. CDR3 length: 12 residues. CDR3 in amino acids: CASSRNTGELFF. The CDR3 DNA follows: TGTGCCAGCAGTCGAAACACCGGGGAGCTGTTTTTT.

This clone has more than one count but fewer than ten. The gene calls are TRBV28 and TRBJ1-5, with TRBD1 matching 7 bases. Trimming at V came to 6 bases and at J to 7 bases, leaving 12 bases not matched to a gene. The CDR3 length is 15 residues. The germline CDR1 and CDR2 sequences are MDHEN and SYDVKM. The CDR3 is CASSTLGGGVQPQHF. DNA for the CDR3: TGTGCCAGCAGCACCCTAGGGGGCGGGGTACAGCCCCAGCATTTT.

The chain joins TRBV29-1 to TRBJ2-3; TRBD1 might be the D (5 bases). Germline CDR1 is SQVTM and CDR2 is ANQGSEA. The CDR3 length is 14 residues. Trimming removed 4 bases at V and 0 bases at J, with 11 bases between. The CDR3 DNA reads TGCAGCGTTGCGGGCCAGGGTAGCACAGATACGCAGTATTTT. Amino acids: CSVAGQGSTDTQYF.

The chain carries TRBV14 and TRBJ2-5, with TRBD1 matching 8 bases. The CDR3 sequence is 15 residues long. Trimming removed 3 bases from V and 4 bases from J; junction bases left unmatched: 7. The V gene's germline CDR1 is SGHDN and CDR2 FVKESK. CDR3 loop: CASSHGRGPGETQYF. The CDR3 DNA reads TGTGCCAGCAGCCATGGCAGGGGGCCGGGAGAGACCCAGTACTTC.

This chain uses TRBV7-2 with TRBJ2-3; 12 bases fit TRBD2. This CDR3 is built from 16 residues. Germline V gene lookup returns CDR1 SGHTA and CDR2 FQGNSA. V lost 5 bases, J lost 2 bases, and 5 bases stayed unmatched. The CDR3 protein is CASSLGLAGPTDTQYF. In DNA form, the CDR3 reads TGTGCCAGCAGCCTTGGACTAGCGGGACCCACAGATACGCAGTATTTT.

This clone appeared many times. The V gene is TRBV28, the J gene TRBJ1-5, with D perhaps TRBD1 (5 bases). The germline CDR1 and CDR2 sequences are MDHEN and SYDVKM. The CDR3 length is 13 residues. V gave up 6 bases and J gave up 9 bases, with 15 bases separating them. DNA for the CDR3: TGTGCCAGCAGCGTCTGGGGACCGTGGCCCCAGCATTTT. Translation: CASSVWGPWPQHF.

The chain joins TRBV6-4 to TRBJ2-7; 8 bases match TRBD1. V dropped 6 bases and J dropped 0; count of bases not matched to a gene: 16. This CDR3 has 18 residues. The germline V gene has CDR1 MRHNA and CDR2 SNTAGT. CDR3 sequence: CASSAQDREEHSSYEQYF. The CDR3 nucleotides read TGTGCCAGCAGCGCCCAGGACAGGGAAGAACATAGCTCCTACGAGCAGTACTTC.

Comments on this clone: One end of the junction varies from germline; a read error may be responsible. The chain joins TRBV6-5 to TRBJ2-1; no reliable D call. CDR1 is MNHEY and CDR2 is SVGAGI in the germline V gene. The CDR3 contains 16 residues. Here the CDR3 reads CASSYSTSSSFNEQFF. In nucleotides, the CDR3 is TGTGCCAGCAGTTACTCGACTTCCTCCTCCTTCAATGAGCAGTTCTTC.